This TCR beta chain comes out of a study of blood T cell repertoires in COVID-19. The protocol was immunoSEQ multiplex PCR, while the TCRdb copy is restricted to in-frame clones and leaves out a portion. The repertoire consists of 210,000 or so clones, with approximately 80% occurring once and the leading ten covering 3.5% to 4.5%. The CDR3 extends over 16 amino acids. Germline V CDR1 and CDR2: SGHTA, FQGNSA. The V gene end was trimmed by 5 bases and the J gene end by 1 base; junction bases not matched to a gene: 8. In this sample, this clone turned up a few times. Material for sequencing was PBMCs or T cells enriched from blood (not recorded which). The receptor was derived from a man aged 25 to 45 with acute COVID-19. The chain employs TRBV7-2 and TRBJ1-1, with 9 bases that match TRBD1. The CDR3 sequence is CASSPGDRVTNTEAFF. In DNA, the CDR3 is TGTGCCAGCAGCCCTGGGGACAGGGTAACGAACACTGAAGCTTTCTTT. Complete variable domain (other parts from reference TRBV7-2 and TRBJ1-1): GAGVSQSPSNKVTEKGKDVELRCDPISGHTALYWYRQSLGQGLEFLIYFQGNSAPDKSGLPSDRFSAERTGGSVSTLTIQRTQQEDSAVYLCASSPGDRVTNTEAFFGQGTRLTVV.